This TCR beta chain was captured in a study of human T cells and chemical hapten exposure. Study as a whole: A roughly 2 cm by roughly 2 cm inner upper arm patch received 2% DPC for sensitization.

Documented time point: pre-sensitization, week 0. Treatment in this sample: therapeutic diphenylcyclopropenone sensitization with weekly scalp DPC. Phlebotomy was performed prior to application of every patch test. Every donor had alopecia and was 18 to 70 years old; all were suitable for DPC. A few counts support this clonotype. Germline V CDR1 and CDR2: SNHLY, FYNNEI. V was clipped by 7 bases and J by 5 bases, with 17 bases between them. CDR3 size: 14 residues. TCRdb re-called the RACE reads through MiXCR, storing one row per CDR3 protein. Here the sample spans 350,000 to 450,000 distinct CDR3 sequences, 4.5% to 6% being singletons.

This TCR derives from a woman aged 45-65 years with alopecia areata. Some clones in this sample may be carry-over from other donors' samples. The specimen comprised whole blood, sampled in connection with sensitization to the hapten diphenylcyclopropenone (DPC). The chain has TRBV2 and TRBJ1-1, with no clear D. The DNA for the CDR3 is TGTGCCAGCATAAGGGATTGGGGTGGGACTGAAGCTTTCTTT. Translating it yields CASIRDWGGTEAFF. The full variable domain, rest sourced from reference TRBV2 and TRBJ1-1, is EPEVTQTPSHQVTQMGQEVILRCVPISNHLYFYWYRQILGQKVEFLVSFYNNEISEKSEIFDDQFSVERPDGSNFTLKIRSTKLEDSAMYFCASIRDWGGTEAFFGQGTRLTVV.